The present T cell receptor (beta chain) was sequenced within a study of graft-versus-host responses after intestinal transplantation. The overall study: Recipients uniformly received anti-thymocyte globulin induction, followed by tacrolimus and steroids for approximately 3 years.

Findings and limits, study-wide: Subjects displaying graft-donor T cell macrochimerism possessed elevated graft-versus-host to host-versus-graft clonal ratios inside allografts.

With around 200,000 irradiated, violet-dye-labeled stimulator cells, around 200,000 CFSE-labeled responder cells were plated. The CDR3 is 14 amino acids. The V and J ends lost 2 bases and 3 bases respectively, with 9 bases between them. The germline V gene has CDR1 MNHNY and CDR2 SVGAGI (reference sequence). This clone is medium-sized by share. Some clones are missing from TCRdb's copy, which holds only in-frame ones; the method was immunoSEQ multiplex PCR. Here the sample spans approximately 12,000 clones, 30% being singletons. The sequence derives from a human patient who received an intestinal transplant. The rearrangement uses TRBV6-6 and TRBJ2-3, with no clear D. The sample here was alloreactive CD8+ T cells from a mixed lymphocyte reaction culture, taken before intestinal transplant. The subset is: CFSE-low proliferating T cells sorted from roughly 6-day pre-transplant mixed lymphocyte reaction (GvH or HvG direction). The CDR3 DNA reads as TGTGCCAGCAGTTACGTGACGACTACAGATACGCAGTATTTT. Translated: CASSYVTTTDTQYF.